This T cell receptor (beta chain) was documented in a study of T cells in AML relapse after transplant (dated by TCRdb to the late 2010s). Regarding the study in general: Clinically matched patients in whom long-term complete remission was maintained, with more than 3 years of follow-up, were used as remission controls. This retrospective study examined inhibitory receptor expression and TCR repertoires of bone marrow T cells in patients who received allogeneic HSCT for myeloid malignancy. The remission samples were bone marrow taken about 1 year after HSCT from patients who stayed in complete remission. What the study reported, not specific to this receptor: The TCR repertoire comparisons were based on very few samples, with only a few individuals in each group for unsorted bone marrow.

Library preparation used PCR. TCR alpha and beta chains were amplified from RNA with a modified RACE PCR protocol rather than multiplex PCR. An Illumina MiSeq was used to sequence the libraries, and raw reads were demultiplexed using sample-specific barcode combinations. For the original study's pipeline: TCR clonotypes were identified from the sequencing reads using MiXCR software. Using fastp trimming at Q25 and MiXCR clonotype assembly, TCRdb reanalyzed the public sequencing data and kept in-frame beta chains. Merged by CDR3 protein, the rows form single entries marked with the most common genes and DNA. TCRdb, not the authors, supplied the V and J calls. The sample records 1,500 to 1,800 distinct CDR3 sequences, 6.6% of which are singletons. Clones ranked in the top ten supply about 50% of the sample. The germline V gene gives CDR1 as SGHTA and CDR2 as FQGTGA. The junction carries 13 bases between V and J, which are trimmed by 1 base and 15 bases respectively. The CDR3 runs 13 residues from the cysteine to the phenylalanine. Only CDR3 DNA remains: 39 bases, in frame from the first base.

This clonotype is classified as large (0.1 to 1%). Its cognate antigen has yet to be identified. The sample holds no much larger clone one base away, and base qualities are not on file. This clonotype originated in a human donor who had a stem cell transplant for acute myeloid leukemia. Some T cells may derive from the graft donor when a transplant has been performed. The sequencing here drew on bone marrow, either the whole sample or a sorted T cell fraction (not recorded which), taken in complete remission. The chain uses TRBV7-3 and TRBJ1-6; D gene: possibly TRBD1, on 6 matching bases. The bases read TGTGCCAGCAGCTTAATGGCAGGGGCGGACCTCCACTTT. This translates into CASSLMAGADLHF. With the rest looked up from the reference TRBV7-3 and TRBJ1-6 genes rather than sequenced, the full variable domain is GAGVSQTPSNKVTEKGKYVELRCDPISGHTALYWYRQSLGQGPEFLIYFQGTGAADDSGLPNDRFFAVRPEGSVSTLKIQRTERGDSAVYLCASSLMAGADLHFGNGTRLTVT.